Listed below are T cell receptor beta chains from one sample, sequenced in a study of patients and donors after allogeneic stem cell transplantation. TCRdb reanalysed the RT-PCR reads using MiXCR and keeps one entry per CDR3 protein. The sample holds about 150,000 distinct CDR3 sequences; over 35% are singletons and the top ten take roughly 52%. The source material was blood, either unsorted or a sorted T cell fraction (not recorded which). The receptors originated from a human donor who was either an allogeneic HSCT recipient or a stem cell or donor lymphocyte infusion donor (not recorded which). It is not recorded whose cells these are; they may come from a transplant donor. Each CDR3 is given with its conserved first and last residue. D genes are given only for firm matches. The listing skips clone size in some rows; elsewhere it reads once, few, many or a size class.

j_call clone_size d_call v_call cdr3_aa cdr3_nt
TRBJ2-7 few - TRBV18 CASSPVGQTYEQYF TGTGCCAGCTCACCCGTGGGCCAGACCTACGAGCAGTACTTC
TRBJ2-2 few TRBD2 TRBV7-3 CASSIILGTSGSGELFF TGTGCCAGCAGCATCATACTCGGGACTAGCGGCTCCGGGGAGCTGTTTTTT
TRBJ1-5 - - TRBV28 CASSLGPGRGTQHF TGTGCCAGCAGTCTCGGGCCAGGCCGGGGGACCCAGCATTTT
TRBJ2-1 - - TRBV7-8 CASRRVLNEQFF TGTGCCAGCAGGAGGGTCCTCAATGAGCAGTTCTTC
TRBJ1-6 - TRBD1 TRBV20-1 CSARDWQGAGYNSPLHF TGCAGTGCTAGAGATTGGCAGGGGGCAGGGTATAATTCACCCCTCCACTTT
TRBJ1-2 - - TRBV12-3/TRBV12-4 CASSTGYGYTF TGTGCCAGCAGTACAGGGTACGGCTACACCTTC
TRBJ1-5 few - TRBV12-3/TRBV12-4 CASSLTVYNQPQHF TGTGCCAGCAGTTTAACGGTATACAATCAGCCCCAGCATTTT
TRBJ2-3 - - TRBV12-3/TRBV12-4 CASSLARTFTDTQYF TGTGCCAGCAGTTTAGCGCGGACCTTCACAGATACGCAGTATTTT
TRBJ2-5 - - TRBV27 CASSLAGPAETQYF TGTGCCAGCAGTTTAGCGGGGCCCGCAGAGACCCAGTACTTC
TRBJ1-2 - - TRBV6-2/TRBV6-3 CASSSRGAPVYGYTF TGTGCCAGCAGTTCGAGGGGGGCGCCGGTCTATGGCTACACCTTC
TRBJ2-2 - TRBD1 TRBV11-1 CASSPGTANTGELFF TGTGCCAGCTCACCGGGGACAGCGAACACCGGGGAGCTGTTTTTT
TRBJ2-3 - - TRBV6-2/TRBV6-3 CASSRTFTDTQYF TGTGCCAGCAGCCGCACGTTCACAGATACGCAGTATTTT
TRBJ1-2 - - TRBV6-5 CASSYGQNSGYTF TGTGCCAGCAGTTACGGCCAGAACAGTGGCTACACCTTC
TRBJ2-1 - - TRBV29-1 CSSRGGRYNEQFF TGCAGCTCGAGGGGGGGGCGATACAATGAGCAGTTCTTC
TRBJ2-2 - TRBD2 TRBV12-3/TRBV12-4 CASTPTSGAGELFF TGTGCCAGCACCCCGACTAGCGGGGCCGGGGAGCTGTTTTTT
TRBJ2-5 - - TRBV29-1 CSVGGDGSRETQYF TGCAGCGTTGGCGGGGACGGCTCCCGGGAGACCCAGTACTTC
TRBJ1-2 - - TRBV27 CASSPLPGLGNYGYTF TGTGCCAGCAGTCCTCTTCCCGGGCTGGGTAACTATGGCTACACCTTC
TRBJ2-5 - - TRBV30 CAWSRGQGQETQYF TGTGCCTGGAGCCGGGGGCAGGGCCAAGAGACCCAGTACTTC
TRBJ1-4 - - TRBV5-6 CASSLVSGDEKLFF TGTGCCAGCAGCTTGGTATCAGGGGACGAAAAACTGTTTTTT
TRBJ1-2 few - TRBV7-2 CASSFRDTPFYGYTF TGTGCCAGCAGCTTCAGGGATACACCTTTCTATGGCTACACCTTC
TRBJ2-1 few TRBD2 TRBV20-1 CSARDGGLASEEQFF TGCAGTGCTAGAGATGGGGGACTAGCGTCCGAGGAGCAGTTCTTC
TRBJ1-2 few - TRBV12-3/TRBV12-4 CASSPGILGYGYTF TGTGCCAGCAGTCCGGGGATCCTAGGCTATGGCTACACCTTC
TRBJ2-6 - - TRBV6-2/TRBV6-3 CASSPTPSGANVLTF TGTGCCAGCAGCCCGACCCCCTCTGGGGCCAACGTCCTGACTTTC
TRBJ2-3 - TRBD2 TRBV20-1 CSARRDYRPDTQYF TGCAGTGCCCGACGGGACTACCGTCCGGATACGCAGTATTTT
TRBJ1-1 few TRBD1 TRBV20-1 CSARARRTGRASF TGCAGTGCTAGAGCCCGCCGGACAGGGCGAGCGTCCTTT
TRBJ1-2 - - TRBV3-1 CASGYENRAGYTF TGTGCCAGCGGATACGAGAACAGGGCCGGCTACACCTTC
TRBJ2-7 - - TRBV5-6 CASTVFSEQYF TGTGCCAGCACCGTTTTCAGCGAGCAGTACTTC
TRBJ2-1 - TRBD1 TRBV29-1 CSAWDRPSNEQFF TGCAGCGCATGGGACAGACCCTCCAATGAGCAGTTCTTC
TRBJ1-5 few - TRBV24-1 CATSDLSTNQPQHF TGTGCCACCAGTGATTTATCCACCAATCAGCCCCAGCATTTT
TRBJ2-3 - - TRBV12-3/TRBV12-4 CASRSWRGDTQYF TGTGCCAGCAGATCTTGGAGAGGAGATACGCAGTATTTT
TRBJ1-2 - - TRBV28 CASSLKGAGLKNGYTF TGTGCCAGCAGTTTAAAGGGTGCGGGCCTCAAGAATGGCTACACCTTC
TRBJ1-6 few - TRBV20-1 CSASAGNSPLHF TGCAGTGCTAGTGCCGGGAATTCACCCCTCCACTTT